A single sample is the source of the 8 T cell receptor beta chains below, sequenced in a study of blood T cell repertoires in COVID-19 (dated by TCRdb to the early 2020s). Libraries were prepared through the immunoSEQ multiplex PCR assay. This is the immuneACCESS table as TCRdb keeps it, with only in-frame sequences that have V and J called. A part of the clones is gone; compared with another copy, unresolved V genes explain less than half, and the rest is unexplained. Present in this sample are 120,000 or so clones, over 65% of which were seen just once. Together, the top ten hold around 4% of the sample. The sample taken for sequencing was peripheral blood. The receptors here all came from a woman older than 75 with acute or convalescent COVID-19.

The count of this clone is one. The CDR3 region has the DNA TGTGCCAGCAGATTCGGGGGGGAGCAGTACTTC. It encodes CASRFGGEQYF. This chain joins TRBV12-3 or TRBV12-4 and TRBJ2-7, with 7 bases matching TRBD2. The V and J ends lost 6 bases and 7 bases, in that order; junction bases with no gene match: 3. The CDR3 spans 11 residues.

The CDR3 is CASSYSGTGVSNQPQHF. In DNA, the CDR3 is TGTGCCAGCAGTTACTCCGGGACAGGGGTTAGCAATCAGCCCCAGCATTTT. This chain links TRBV6-2 or TRBV6-3 with TRBJ1-5, with TRBD1 matching over 10 bases. CDR3 size: 17 residues. The V gene end was trimmed by 0 bases and the J gene end by 0 bases; junction bases not matched to a gene: 2. Germline CDR1 and CDR2: MNHEY and SVGEGT.

This chain links TRBV12-3 or TRBV12-4 with TRBJ1-6, with 8 positions matching TRBD1. The CDR3 consists of 13 residues. Unmatched junction bases numbered 2, after V lost 6 bases and J lost 7 bases. In DNA form, the CDR3 reads TGTGCCAGCAGGACAGGGGAAAATTCACCCCTCCACTTT. It encodes CASRTGENSPLHF.

This chain uses TRBV3-1 (or the pseudogene TRBV3-2) with TRBJ2-2, with TRBD2 identical over 11 bases. The CDR3 is 15 amino acids. Germline trimming cut 4 bases from V and 6 bases from J; bases unmatched to any gene: 4. Germline CDR1 reads LGHDT; CDR2 reads YNNKEL (reference sequence). CDR3 in DNA: TGTGCCAGCAGCCCTAGCGGGGGGTTCGCCGGGGAGCTGTTTTTT. Translated, it gives CASSPSGGFAGELFF.

On this clone: The same CDR3 can be traced to other DNA sequences in this sample. The chain uses TRBV29-1 and TRBJ2-2; TRBD1 matches at 7 bases. Germline V CDR1 and CDR2: SQVTM, ANQGSEA. V lost 6 bases and J lost 4; bases outside the gene matches: 5. CDR3 size: 13 residues. In DNA form, the CDR3 reads TGCAGCGTGGGGGACAGAACCACCGGGGAGCTGTTTTTT. Protein product: CSVGDRTTGELFF.

The rearrangement joins TRBV19 to TRBJ1-2, with TRBD1 identical over 10 bases. Germline V CDR1 and CDR2: LNHDA, SQIVND (reference sequence). The CDR3 loop spans 13 amino acids. V shed 5 bases and J 4 bases; nucleotides not matched to a gene: 1. The CDR3 coding sequence is TGTGCCAGTAGTGACAGGGGGCTCTATGGCTACACCTTC. Residues: CASSDRGLYGYTF.

The V gene is TRBV27, the J gene TRBJ1-2; unclear D gene. CDR3 length equals 13 residues. CDR1 is MNHEY, CDR2 SMNVEV, per germline (reference sequence). Trimming shortened V by 10 bases and J by 0 bases, and 12 bases separated the two germline ends. CDR3 in DNA: TGTGCCACCGCTAGACCCCCTAACTATGGCTACACCTTC. Its translation: CATARPPNYGYTF.

The chain has TRBV19 and TRBJ2-1, with 10 bases that match TRBD1. The CDR3 consists of 14 residues. CDR1 and CDR2 (germline): LNHDA, SQIVND (reference sequence). The V gene end was trimmed by 5 bases and the J gene end by 7 bases; junction bases not matched to a gene: 5. This CDR3 is CASSRQGANNEQFF. In nucleotides, the CDR3 is TGTGCCAGTAGTCGACAGGGGGCTAATAATGAGCAGTTCTTC.